Listed below are T cell receptor beta chains from one sample, sequenced in a study of cytomegalovirus exposure and HLA in healthy donors. Method: immunoSEQ multiplex PCR; TCRdb's copy keeps in-frame clones and lacks some. The table lists a few hundred thousand clones, under 80% of them singletons. The material sequenced was PBMCs. All receptors come from a girl aged 2 to 9 in good health and CMV-seronegative. CDR3s leave out the opening cysteine and the closing phenylalanine or tryptophan.

v_call	j_call	cdr3_aa
TRBV5-5	TRBJ1-2	ASSLGATWVYGYT
TRBV27	TRBJ2-7	ASSFTGGNEQY
TRBV25-1	TRBJ2-7	ASSEGGKRDEQY
TRBV7-8	TRBJ1-1	ASSWGHTSAMNTEAF
TRBV7-9	TRBJ1-5	ASSLGTGWGRSPQH
TRBV6-1	TRBJ1-5	ASRTPGQAYQPQH
TRBV5-1	TRBJ2-3	ASSLTGTGMDTQY
TRBV7-9	TRBJ1-1	ASSLRRDTEAF
TRBV6-1	TRBJ1-2	ASSSVGPGYT
TRBV27	TRBJ2-2	ATRDRGLNTGELF
TRBV15	TRBJ2-3	ATSRETSGLDLDTQY
TRBV5-5	TRBJ1-1	ASSFAGGENTEAF
TRBV6-6	TRBJ1-5	ASSRTGVNQPQH
TRBV5-1	TRBJ2-3	ASSLAGVTDTQY